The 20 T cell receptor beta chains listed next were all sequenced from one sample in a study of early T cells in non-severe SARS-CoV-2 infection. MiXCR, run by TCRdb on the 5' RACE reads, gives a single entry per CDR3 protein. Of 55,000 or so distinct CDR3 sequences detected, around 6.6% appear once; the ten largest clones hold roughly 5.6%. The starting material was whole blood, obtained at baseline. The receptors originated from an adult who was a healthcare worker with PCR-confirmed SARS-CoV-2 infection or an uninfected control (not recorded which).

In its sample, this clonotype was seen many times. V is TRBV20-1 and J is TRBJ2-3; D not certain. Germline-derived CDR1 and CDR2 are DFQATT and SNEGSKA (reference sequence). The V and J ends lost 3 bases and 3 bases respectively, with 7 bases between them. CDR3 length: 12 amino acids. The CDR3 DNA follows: TGCAGTGCTAGTGGGTCAACAGATACGCAGTATTTT. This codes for CSASGSTDTQYF.

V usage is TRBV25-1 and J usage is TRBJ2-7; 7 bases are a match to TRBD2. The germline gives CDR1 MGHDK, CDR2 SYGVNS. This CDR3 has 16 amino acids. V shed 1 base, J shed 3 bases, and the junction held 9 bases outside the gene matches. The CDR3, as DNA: TGTGCCAGCAGTGAATTGCTGGGCGGGGGAAGCTACGAGCAGTACTTC. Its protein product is CASSELLGGGSYEQYF.

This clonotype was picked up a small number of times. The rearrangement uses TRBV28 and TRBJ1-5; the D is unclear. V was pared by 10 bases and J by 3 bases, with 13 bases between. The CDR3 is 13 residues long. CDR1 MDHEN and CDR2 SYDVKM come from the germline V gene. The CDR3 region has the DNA TGTGCCACACAATGGCATCTCAATCAGCCCCAGCATTTT. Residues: CATQWHLNQPQHF.

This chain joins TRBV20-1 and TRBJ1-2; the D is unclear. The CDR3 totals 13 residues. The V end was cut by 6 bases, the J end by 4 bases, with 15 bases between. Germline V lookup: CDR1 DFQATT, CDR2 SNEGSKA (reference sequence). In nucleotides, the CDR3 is TGCAGTGCCCGAACCCGGCTCGTCTATGGCTACACCTTC. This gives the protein CSARTRLVYGYTF.

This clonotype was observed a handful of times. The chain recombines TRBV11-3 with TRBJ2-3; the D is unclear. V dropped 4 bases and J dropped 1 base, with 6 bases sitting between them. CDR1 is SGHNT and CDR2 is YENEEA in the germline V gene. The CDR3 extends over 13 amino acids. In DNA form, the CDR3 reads TGTGCCAGCAGCTCGATGGGCACAGATACGCAGTATTTT. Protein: CASSSMGTDTQYF.

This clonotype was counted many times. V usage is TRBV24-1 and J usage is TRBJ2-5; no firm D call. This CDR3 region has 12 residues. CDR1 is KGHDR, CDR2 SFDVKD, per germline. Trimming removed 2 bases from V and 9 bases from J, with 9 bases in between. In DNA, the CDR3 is TGTGCCACCAGTGATTCTAACAGACCCCAGTACTTC. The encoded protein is CATSDSNRPQYF.

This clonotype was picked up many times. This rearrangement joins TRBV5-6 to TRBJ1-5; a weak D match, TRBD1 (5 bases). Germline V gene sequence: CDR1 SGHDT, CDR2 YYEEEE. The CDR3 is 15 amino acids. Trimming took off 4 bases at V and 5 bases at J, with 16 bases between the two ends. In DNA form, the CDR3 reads TGTGCCAGCAGCCGATCGGGGAGGGGCGATCAGCCCCAGCATTTT. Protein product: CASSRSGRGDQPQHF.

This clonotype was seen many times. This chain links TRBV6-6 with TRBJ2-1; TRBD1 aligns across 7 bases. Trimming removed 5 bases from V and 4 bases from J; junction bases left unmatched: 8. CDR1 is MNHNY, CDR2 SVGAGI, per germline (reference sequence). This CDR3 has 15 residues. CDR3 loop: CASSGRDSLYNEQFF. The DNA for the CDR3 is TGTGCCAGCAGTGGCCGGGACAGCCTATACAATGAGCAGTTCTTC.

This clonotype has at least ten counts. CDR3 region: CASSTGQGASYEKLFF. CDR3 bases: TGCGCCAGCAGCACGGGACAGGGGGCGTCTTATGAAAAACTGTTTTTT. The chain has TRBV4-3 and TRBJ1-4; 12 bases are a match to TRBD1. The CDR3 sequence is 16 residues long. Germline trimming cut 5 bases from V and 6 bases from J; bases unmatched to any gene: 7. From germline, CDR1 is LGHNA and CDR2 YSLEER.

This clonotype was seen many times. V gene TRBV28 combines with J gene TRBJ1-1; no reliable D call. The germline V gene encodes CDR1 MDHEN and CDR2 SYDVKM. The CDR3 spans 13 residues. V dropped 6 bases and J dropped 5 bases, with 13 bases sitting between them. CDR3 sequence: CASRWAVGTEAFF. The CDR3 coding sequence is TGTGCCAGCAGATGGGCGGTGGGTACTGAAGCTTTCTTT.

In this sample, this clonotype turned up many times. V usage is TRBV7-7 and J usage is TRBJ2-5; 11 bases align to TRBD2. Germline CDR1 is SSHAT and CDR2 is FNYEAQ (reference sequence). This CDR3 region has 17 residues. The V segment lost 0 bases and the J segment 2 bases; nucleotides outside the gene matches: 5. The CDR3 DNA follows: TGTGCCAGCAGCTTAGCGGTATCTAGCGGGGGGCAAGAGACCCAGTACTTC. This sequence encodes CASSLAVSSGGQETQYF.

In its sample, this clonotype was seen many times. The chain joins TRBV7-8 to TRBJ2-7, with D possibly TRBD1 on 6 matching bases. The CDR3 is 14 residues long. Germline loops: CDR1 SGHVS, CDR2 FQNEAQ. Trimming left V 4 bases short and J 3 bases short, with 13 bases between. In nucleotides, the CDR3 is TGTGCCAGCAGCTGGGGACACCGGGGCTACGAGCAGTACTTC. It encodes CASSWGHRGYEQYF.

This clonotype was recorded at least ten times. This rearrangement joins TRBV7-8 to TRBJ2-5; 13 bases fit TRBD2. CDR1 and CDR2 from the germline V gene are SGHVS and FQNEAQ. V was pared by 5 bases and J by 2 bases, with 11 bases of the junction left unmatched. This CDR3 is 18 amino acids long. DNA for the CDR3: TGTGCCAGCAGCCCCTACGTCCTACTAGCGGGGGGGCAAGAGACCCAGTACTTC. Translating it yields CASSPYVLLAGGQETQYF.

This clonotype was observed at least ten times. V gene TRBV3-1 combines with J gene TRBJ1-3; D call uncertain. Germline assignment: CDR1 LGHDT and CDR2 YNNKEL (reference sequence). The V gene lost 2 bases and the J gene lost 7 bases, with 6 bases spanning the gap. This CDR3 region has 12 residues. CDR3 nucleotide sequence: TGTGCCAGCAGCCAATTACGTAACACCATATATTTT. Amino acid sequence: CASSQLRNTIYF.

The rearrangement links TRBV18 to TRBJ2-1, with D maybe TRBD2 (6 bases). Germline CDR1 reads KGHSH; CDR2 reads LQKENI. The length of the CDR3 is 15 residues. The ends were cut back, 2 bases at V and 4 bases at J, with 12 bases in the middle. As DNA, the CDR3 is TGTGCCAGCTCACCAGTTTTAGCGGTATACAATGAGCAGTTCTTC. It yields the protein CASSPVLAVYNEQFF.

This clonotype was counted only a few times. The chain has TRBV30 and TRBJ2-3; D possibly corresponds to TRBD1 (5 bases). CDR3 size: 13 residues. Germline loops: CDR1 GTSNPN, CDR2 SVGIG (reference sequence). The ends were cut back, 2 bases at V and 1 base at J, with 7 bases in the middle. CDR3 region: CAWSRQRTDTQYF. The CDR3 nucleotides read TGTGCCTGGAGTAGACAGCGCACAGATACGCAGTATTTT.

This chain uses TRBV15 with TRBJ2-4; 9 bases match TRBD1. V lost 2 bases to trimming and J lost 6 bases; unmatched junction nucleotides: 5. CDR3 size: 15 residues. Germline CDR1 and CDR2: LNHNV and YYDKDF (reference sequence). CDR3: CATSRFGQGLNIQYF. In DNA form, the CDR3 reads TGTGCCACCAGCAGATTCGGACAGGGGTTAAACATTCAGTACTTC.

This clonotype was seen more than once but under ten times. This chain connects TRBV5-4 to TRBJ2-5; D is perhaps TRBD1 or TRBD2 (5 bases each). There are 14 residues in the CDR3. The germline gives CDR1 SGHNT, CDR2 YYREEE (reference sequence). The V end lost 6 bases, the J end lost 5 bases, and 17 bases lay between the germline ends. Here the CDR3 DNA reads TGTGCCAGCACCCCCGGTGGGGGTTGGGAGACCCAGTACTTC. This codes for CASTPGGGWETQYF.

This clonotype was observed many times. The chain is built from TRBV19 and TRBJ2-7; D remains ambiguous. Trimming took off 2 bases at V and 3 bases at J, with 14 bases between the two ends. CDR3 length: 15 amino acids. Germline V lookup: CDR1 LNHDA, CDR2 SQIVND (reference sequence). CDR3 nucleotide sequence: TGTGCCAGTAGTATACCCGGGCAGCCCGGCTACGAGCAGTACTTC. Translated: CASSIPGQPGYEQYF.

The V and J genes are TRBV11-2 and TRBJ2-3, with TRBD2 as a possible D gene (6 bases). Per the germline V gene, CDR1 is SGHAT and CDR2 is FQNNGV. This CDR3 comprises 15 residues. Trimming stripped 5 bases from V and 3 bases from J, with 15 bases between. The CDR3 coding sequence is TGTGCCAGCAGCCGCAACCACGGGGGAACAGATACGCAGTATTTT. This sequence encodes CASSRNHGGTDTQYF.